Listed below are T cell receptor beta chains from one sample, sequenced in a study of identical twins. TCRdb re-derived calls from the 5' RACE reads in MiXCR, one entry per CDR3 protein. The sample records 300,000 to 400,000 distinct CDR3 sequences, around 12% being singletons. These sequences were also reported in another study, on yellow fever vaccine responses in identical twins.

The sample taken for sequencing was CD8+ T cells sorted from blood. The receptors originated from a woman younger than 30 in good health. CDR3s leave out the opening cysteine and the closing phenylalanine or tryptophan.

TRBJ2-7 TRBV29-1 SVYLAGSEYEQY
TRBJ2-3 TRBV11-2 ASSLESGLNTFTDTQY
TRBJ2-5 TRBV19 ASSIEPGQGMETQY
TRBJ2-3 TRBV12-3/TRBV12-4 ASSLIGSGVTDTQY
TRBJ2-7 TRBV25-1 ASKDRESLYEQY
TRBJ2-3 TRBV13 ASSLGSSGTNFDTDTQY
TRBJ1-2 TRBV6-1 ASGQGAGYGYT
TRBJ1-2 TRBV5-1 ASSVRDRVNYGYT
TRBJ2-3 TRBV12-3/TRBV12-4 ASSPGTSGSVDTQY
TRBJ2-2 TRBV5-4 ASSLVASGGATNTGELF
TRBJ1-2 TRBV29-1 SVENWRSYT
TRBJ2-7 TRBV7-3 ASSLEGVAGLEQY
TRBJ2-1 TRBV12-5 ASGMDGSASYNEQF
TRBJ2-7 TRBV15 ATSDHKYGTSGGEQY
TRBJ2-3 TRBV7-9 ASSGTSGGYTDTQY
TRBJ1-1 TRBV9 ASQGENTEAF
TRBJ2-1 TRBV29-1 SVEGRRDEQF
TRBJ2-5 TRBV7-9 ASSRPSWGQETQY
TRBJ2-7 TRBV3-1 ASSQKDVKNEQY
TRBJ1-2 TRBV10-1 ASSPGDYGYT
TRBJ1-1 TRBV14 ASSQYRNTEAF
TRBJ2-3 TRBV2 ASSEALFTDTQY
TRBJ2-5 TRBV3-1 ASSQGAREETQY
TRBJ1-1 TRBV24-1 ATSAHPRTGHTEAF